The clone carrying this T cell receptor beta chain was counted a few times. Its antigen is not known. TCRdb called the 5' RACE reads again in MiXCR, with one record for every CDR3 protein. The top ten hold 20% to 25% of the sample, which has approximately 400,000 distinct CDR3 sequences, 18% seen once. This sample was taken from a study of T-cell memory formation after mild COVID-19. Germline V lookup: CDR1 KGHDR, CDR2 SFDVKD. The CDR3 length is 16 residues. V shed 4 bases, J shed 6 bases, and the junction held 8 bases outside the gene matches. Study conclusions and caveats: CD4+ contracting clones lay mainly in CM and EM, CD8+ ones in EMRA. Pre-infection memory held some responding clones, suggesting pre-existing cross-reactive T cells responded. In second-wave clones peaking day 37, SARS-CoV-2 specificity remained unconfirmed.

V and J are TRBV24-1 and TRBJ2-3, with 11 bases that match TRBD2. Sequenced sample: PBMCs or a T cell subset sorted from them (not recorded which). The sequence came from a man aged 18-30 years who had mild COVID-19 (a few samples of this study predate the infection). Cell type and time point are not known. CDR3: CATSEPGLAVGDTQYF. Written as DNA, the CDR3 is TGTGCCACCAGTGAACCGGGACTAGCGGTAGGGGATACGCAGTATTTT.